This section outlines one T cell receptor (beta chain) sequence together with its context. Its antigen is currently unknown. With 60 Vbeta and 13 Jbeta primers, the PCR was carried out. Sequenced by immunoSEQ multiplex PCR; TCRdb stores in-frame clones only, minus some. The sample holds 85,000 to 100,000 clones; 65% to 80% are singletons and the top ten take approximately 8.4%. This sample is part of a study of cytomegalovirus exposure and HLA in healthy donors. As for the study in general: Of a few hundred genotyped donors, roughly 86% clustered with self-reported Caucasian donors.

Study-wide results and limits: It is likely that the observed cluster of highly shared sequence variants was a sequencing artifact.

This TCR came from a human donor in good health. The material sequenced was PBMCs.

CDR3 sequence: CASKRGGTKNTEAFF. The CDR3 DNA reads TGTGCCAGTAAAAGGGGCGGGACGAAGAACACTGAAGCTTTCTTT. The chain is built from TRBV19 and TRBJ1-1; weak D call: TRBD1 (5 bases). Germline lookup yields CDR1 LNHDA and CDR2 SQIVND (reference sequence). This CDR3 contains 15 residues. V was pared by 7 bases and J by 1 base, with 16 bases between.